This TCR beta chain emerged from a study of technical replicates of blood from a few donors. The CDR3 runs 14 residues. J gave up 6 bases and V 8 bases, and 11 bases lay outside the gene matches. CDR1 and CDR2 (germline): LNHDA, SQIVND (reference sequence). Clones were sequenced by immunoSEQ multiplex PCR, and TCRdb holds only the in-frame ones, with some missing. The sample lists about 83,000 clones; about 96% were seen once. This clone was seen a few times. The TCR sequence derives from a human donor in good health. The chain employs TRBV19 and TRBJ1-1; 8 positions match TRBD1. The sample taken for sequencing was T cells isolated from PBMCs. The CDR3 sequence is CASETGGLRAEAFF. The CDR3 bases are TGTGCCAGTGAAACAGGGGGTCTTCGGGCTGAAGCTTTCTTT.